A single sample is the source of the 9 T cell receptor beta chains below, sequenced in a study of vaccination effects on CD4 cells after COVID-19. Their antigens are not known. Within the ViraFEST assay, antigen-specific CD4+ T cells underwent expansion with viral peptide pools prior to sequencing. At the end of approximately 10 days of culture, CD4+ T cells were isolated. People in the vaccine group had not been infected with SARS-CoV-2 before, and their nucleocapsid antibodies were negative. Profiling relied on immunoSEQ multiplex PCR, and the TCRdb table lists in-frame clones only, not all of them. The data contain tens of thousands of clones, roughly 78% of them singletons. The sample consisted of CD4+ T cells from PBMCs cultured with HCoV-OC43 spike peptides, taken before COVID-19 vaccination. The subset here: HCoV-OC43 spike overlapping peptide pool stimulation. Receptors were obtained from a human donor who received a COVID-19 vaccine.

This clone was found a few times. The chain couples TRBV25-1 to TRBJ2-3, with D perhaps assigned TRBD1 or TRBD2 (7 bases each). This CDR3 region has 14 residues. V was cut by 5 bases and J by 7 bases, with 16 bases left in between. Germline loops: CDR1 MGHDK, CDR2 SYGVNS. DNA for the CDR3: TGTGCCAGCAGTCAGGGGGGGGCCAGGAATACGCAGTATTTT. The encoded protein is CASSQGGARNTQYF.

This clone turned up a few times. The rearrangement uses TRBV6-5 and TRBJ1-4, with D unclear. The germline gives CDR1 MNHEY, CDR2 SVGAGI. This CDR3 contains 14 residues. V was cut by 7 bases and J by 5 bases, with 14 bases left in between. The CDR3 nucleotides are TGTGCCAGCACAGAACGTGGGCGAAATGAAAAACTGTTTTTT. Its translation: CASTERGRNEKLFF.

The V and J genes are TRBV23-1 and TRBJ1-5; D remains unclear. TRBV23-1 is noted as an ORF with a role that remains uncertain. Trimming took off 0 bases at V and 7 bases at J, with 4 bases between the two ends. The CDR3 consists of 12 residues. CDR3 sequence (DNA): TGCGCCAGCAGTCAATCGGAACAGCCCCAGCATTTT. It translates to CASSQSEQPQHF.

CDR3 DNA: TGTGCCAGCAGCAGATCCTATAATTCACCCCTCCACTTT. Protein sequence: CASSRSYNSPLHF. The chain employs TRBV6-4 and TRBJ1-6; D gene ambiguous. The CDR3 covers 13 residues. Trimming removed 6 bases from V and 1 base from J, with 4 bases in between. Germline CDR1 reads MRHNA; CDR2 reads SNTAGT.

This clone was recorded a few times. The chain is built from TRBV7-9 and TRBJ1-1; D perhaps matches TRBD1 (6 bases). V was cut by 1 base and J by 4 bases, with 7 bases left in between. The CDR3 runs to 13 residues. Germline assignment: CDR1 SEHNR and CDR2 FQNEAQ (reference sequence). The DNA for the CDR3 is TGTGCCAGCAGCTTAGAAGGGGGCACTGAAGCTTTCTTT. It specifies CASSLEGGTEAFF.

This clone was seen more than once but under ten times. The CDR3 sequence: CATTGQGLSREQYV. CDR3 nucleotides: TGTGCCACCACGGGACAGGGTTTATCGAGGGAGCAGTACGTC. V and J are TRBV19 and TRBJ2-7, with 9 bases lining up with TRBD1. The germline CDR1 and CDR2 sequences are LNHDA and SQIVND (reference sequence). This CDR3 has 14 residues. The ends lost 10 bases at V and 7 bases at J; junction bases unmatched: 14.

The chain uses TRBV10-3 and TRBJ2-5, with D hard to call. The CDR3 runs 12 residues. Germline-derived CDR1 and CDR2 are ENHRY and SYGVKD. Trimming pared 0 bases from V and 5 bases from J, leaving 4 bases between. This CDR3 reads CAISESQETQYF. The CDR3 nucleotides are TGTGCCATCAGTGAGTCGCAGGAGACCCAGTACTTC.

The chain couples TRBV19 to TRBJ1-1; D may be TRBD1 (5 bases). The ends were cut back, 0 bases at V and 7 bases at J, with 12 bases in the middle. Germline CDR1 is LNHDA and CDR2 is SQIVND (reference sequence). This CDR3 has 14 amino acids. The CDR3 DNA reads as TGTGCCAGTAGTATAGATGCGGGGGGAATTGAAGCTTTCTTT. It is translated as CASSIDAGGIEAFF.

The V gene is TRBV15, the J gene TRBJ2-1, with 7 bases identical to TRBD1. The ends lost 1 base at V and 3 bases at J; junction bases unmatched: 12. The CDR3 runs to 18 residues. Germline values: CDR1 LNHNV, CDR2 YYDKDF (reference sequence). The CDR3 is CATSRGAQTGVFYNEQFF. CDR3 nucleotide sequence: TGTGCCACCAGCAGAGGGGCCCAAACAGGGGTCTTCTACAATGAGCAGTTCTTC.